One and the same sample provided the 23 T cell receptor beta chains below, sequenced in a study of PD-L1 blockade in urothelial cancer. Generated by immunoSEQ multiplex PCR, the TCRdb table keeps only in-frame clones and is missing some. The sample shows some 47,000 clones, around 80% of them seen only once. The input for sequencing was PBMCs, taken around atezolizumab (anti-PD-L1) treatment. Source of these receptors: an older man with urothelial cancer.

The genes are TRBV5-1 and TRBJ1-6, with 10 bases identical to TRBD1. Germline CDR1 is SGHRS and CDR2 is YFSETQ. The CDR3 has 16 residues. V gave up 4 bases and J gave up 10 bases; unmatched junction bases: 11. The CDR3 reads CASSRTLDRGQSPLHF. As DNA, the CDR3 is TGCGCCAGCAGCCGCACACTCGACAGGGGGCAATCACCCCTCCACTTT.

In its sample, this clone was seen once. The chain combines TRBV5-6 with TRBJ1-4, with 7 nucleotides matching TRBD1. After removal of 1 base from V and 4 bases from J, the junction contained 4 bases not matched to a gene. This CDR3 is built from 15 residues. Germline loops: CDR1 SGHDT, CDR2 YYEEEE. The DNA for the CDR3 is TGTGCCAGCAGCTTGAGGGGGCAGGGTAATGAAAAACTGTTTTTT. Amino acid sequence: CASSLRGQGNEKLFF.

The V call is TRBV10-2, the J call TRBJ2-1; the D gene is possibly TRBD2 (6 bases). The CDR3 has 15 residues. Germline V lookup: CDR1 WSHSY, CDR2 SAAADI. V was pared by 5 bases and J by 4 bases, with 15 bases between. The CDR3 protein is CASSPPRETYNEQFF. Here the CDR3 DNA reads TGCGCCAGCAGTCCCCCGCGGGAAACATACAATGAGCAGTTCTTC.

This chain uses TRBV7-9 with TRBJ2-1, with D perhaps matching TRBD1 (6 bases). V was shortened by 4 bases and J by 10 bases, with 17 bases between the two germline ends. Germline-derived CDR1 and CDR2 are SEHNR and FQNEAQ (reference sequence). CDR3 length: 14 amino acids. CDR3 coding DNA: TGTGCCAGCAGCTCGGACAGTAGTATTCGGGAGCAGTTCTTC. It is translated as CASSSDSSIREQFF.

The chain combines TRBV2 with TRBJ1-1, with TRBD1 as a possible D gene (5 bases). Looked up from germline, CDR1 is SNHLY and CDR2 is FYNNEI. This CDR3 has 14 amino acids. The ends were cut back, 4 bases at V and 4 bases at J, with 13 bases in the middle. The CDR3 loop is CASSVFRVRTEAFF. For the CDR3, the DNA is TGTGCCAGCAGTGTTTTCAGGGTTCGCACTGAAGCTTTCTTT.

This clone came up once. The chain combines TRBV6-6 with TRBJ2-1; TRBD2 is a possible D gene (7 bases). The CDR3 contains 12 residues. Germline V gene data show CDR1 as MNHNY and CDR2 as SVGAGI (reference sequence). The V end lost 9 bases, the J end lost 8 bases, and 14 bases lay between the germline ends. The CDR3 region has the DNA TGTGCCAGTCGGGGGGCGGGTTATGAGCAGTTCTTC. It codes for CASRGAGYEQFF.

The genes are TRBV5-5 and TRBJ2-1; 7 bases agree with TRBD2. The length of the CDR3 is 17 residues. Unmatched junction bases numbered 15, after V lost 4 bases and J lost 5 bases. CDR1 is SGHKS and CDR2 is YYEKEE in the germline V gene (reference sequence). CDR3 in amino acids: CASSRGVWGDLHNEQFF. The CDR3 DNA sequence: TGTGCCAGCAGCCGGGGGGTCTGGGGCGACCTTCACAATGAGCAGTTCTTC.

V and J are TRBV6-6 and TRBJ2-3; D perhaps matches TRBD1 (5 bases). Germline CDR1 and CDR2: MNHNY and SVGAGI (reference sequence). V lost 6 bases to trimming and J lost 6 bases, with 7 bases between them. CDR3 length equals 11 residues. Here the CDR3 reads CASRKGDTQYF. DNA for the CDR3: TGTGCCAGCAGGAAGGGGGATACGCAGTATTTT.

The chain combines TRBV6-6 with TRBJ2-5, with D perhaps TRBD2 (5 bases). Germline assignment: CDR1 MNHNY and CDR2 SVGAGI (reference sequence). The CDR3 spans 15 residues. V was shortened by 5 bases and J by 5 bases, with 18 bases between the two germline ends. The CDR3 bases are TGTGCCAGCAGTGATAGTCGGGATCCCCGGGAGACCCAGTACTTC. Protein: CASSDSRDPRETQYF.

The CDR3 DNA sequence: TGTGCCAGCAGTGGTGGGCTTGGTTACGAGCAGTACTTC. It codes for CASSGGLGYEQYF. This rearrangement joins TRBV2 to TRBJ2-7; D call uncertain. The CDR3 has 13 residues. CDR1 and CDR2 from the germline V gene are SNHLY and FYNNEI. V shed 4 bases and J shed 4 bases, with 11 bases lying between them.

The gene calls are TRBV5-6 and TRBJ1-1; TRBD1 matches at 7 bases. V was clipped by 0 bases and J by 1 base; unmatched bases: 6. Germline V gene sequence: CDR1 SGHDT, CDR2 YYEEEE. The CDR3 consists of 16 residues. The CDR3 loop reads CASSLVYRGGNTEAFF. CDR3 nucleotides: TGTGCCAGCAGCTTGGTCTACAGGGGTGGGAACACTGAAGCTTTCTTT. Full variable domain (remainder filled in from reference TRBV5-6 and TRBJ1-1): DAGVTQSPTHLIKTRGQQVTLRCSPKSGHDTVSWYQQALGQGPQFIFQYYEEEERQRGNFPDRFSGHQFPNYSSELNVNALLLGDSALYLCASSLVYRGGNTEAFFGQGTRLTVV.

This chain connects TRBV28 to TRBJ2-7, with D possibly matching TRBD2 (5 bases). Trimming took off 2 bases at V and 6 bases at J, with 11 bases between the two ends. Germline V gives CDR1 MDHEN, CDR2 SYDVKM. The CDR3 is 13 residues long. Written as DNA, the CDR3 is TGTGCCAGCAGTTTACGTAGACGGGGCGAGCAGTACTTC. It codes for CASSLRRRGEQYF.

V and J are TRBV6-1 and TRBJ1-1, with 9 bases that match TRBD1. The trim removed 5 bases at V and 5 bases at J, leaving 6 bases unmatched. This CDR3 region has 14 residues. Germline CDR1 MNHNS, CDR2 SASEGT. The chain's CDR3 is CASSSGTGPTEAFF. Here the CDR3 DNA reads TGTGCCAGCAGTTCCGGGACAGGGCCAACTGAAGCTTTCTTT.

This rearrangement joins TRBV25-1 to TRBJ1-1; unclear D gene. Germline assignment: CDR1 MGHDK and CDR2 SYGVNS. CDR3 length equals 14 residues. Trimming removed 6 bases at V and 2 bases at J, with 13 bases between. The CDR3 DNA reads as TGTGCCAGCAGAGGGAGTGTAGCTAACACTGAAGCTTTCTTT. It encodes CASRGSVANTEAFF.

The chain carries TRBV27 and TRBJ2-2; D not resolved. V gave up 6 bases and J gave up 0 bases, with 11 bases separating them. The CDR3 spans 15 residues. Germline V gene lookup returns CDR1 MNHEY and CDR2 SMNVEV (reference sequence). DNA of the CDR3: TGTGCCAGCAGCTTGGCTGCTTCGAACACCGGGGAGCTGTTTTTT. Amino acids: CASSLAASNTGELFF.

The CDR3 loop reads CASGLGTGGLNTGELFF. For the CDR3, the DNA is TGTGCCAGCGGGCTCGGAACAGGGGGCCTGAACACCGGGGAGCTGTTTTTT. This chain links TRBV14 with TRBJ2-2; 9 bases line up with TRBD1. This CDR3 is 17 amino acids long. Germline CDR1 and CDR2: SGHDN and FVKESK. Losses at the gene ends were 8 bases for V and 1 base for J; bases not matched to a gene: 11.

This clone has just one count. This rearrangement joins TRBV28 to TRBJ1-4, with a possible D match to TRBD1 (6 bases). Germline assignment: CDR1 MDHEN and CDR2 SYDVKM. Trimming cost V 5 bases and J 7 bases, with 17 bases left between them. The CDR3 spans 15 residues. CDR3 nucleotide sequence: TGTGCCAGCAGTCCCATGCGGGGGCGGGTTGAAAAACTGTTTTTT. This sequence encodes CASSPMRGRVEKLFF.

The rearrangement joins TRBV5-6 to TRBJ1-1; 9 bases are a match to TRBD1. Trimming took 0 bases from V and 2 from J; bases not matched to a gene: 2. The CDR3 covers 15 residues. Germline V gene sequence: CDR1 SGHDT, CDR2 YYEEEE. Written as DNA, the CDR3 is TGTGCCAGCAGCTTGGACAGGGGGCCTAACACTGAAGCTTTCTTT. Its translation is CASSLDRGPNTEAFF.

The chain has TRBV19 and TRBJ2-2, with D perhaps TRBD1 (6 bases). The V end was cut by 4 bases, the J end by 1 base, with 16 bases between. Germline V lookup: CDR1 LNHDA, CDR2 SQIVND (reference sequence). The CDR3 length is 17 residues. DNA of the CDR3: TGTGCCAGTAGTAGGGAATGGGGACACAAGAACACCGGGGAGCTGTTTTTT. This translates into CASSREWGHKNTGELFF.

This sequence joins TRBV4-3 and TRBJ2-7, with D perhaps matching TRBD2 (5 bases). CDR1 and CDR2 (germline): LGHNA, YSLEER. The V and J ends lost 0 bases and 5 bases respectively, with 8 bases between them. This CDR3 region has 13 residues. CDR3 bases: TGCGCCAGCAGCCAAGATCGGACTCACGAGCAGTACTTC. Amino acid sequence: CASSQDRTHEQYF.

This clone occurred once. DNA for the CDR3: TGCGCCAGCAGCGGCACAGGGACCGACCTAGAAGCTTTCTTT. Amino acids: CASSGTGTDLEAFF. The chain uses TRBV5-1 and TRBJ1-1, with TRBD1 as a possible D gene (6 bases). Trimming left V 4 bases short and J 8 bases short, with 18 bases between. The CDR3 spans 14 residues. CDR1 is SGHRS, CDR2 YFSETQ, per germline.

The J gene is TRBJ2-7, the V gene TRBV5-6, with no clear D. The germline CDR1 and CDR2 sequences are SGHDT and YYEEEE. This CDR3 region has 11 residues. The V end lost 2 bases, the J end lost 2 bases, and 2 bases lay between the germline ends. The CDR3 region is CASSFTYEQYF. CDR3 coding DNA: TGTGCCAGCAGCTTCACCTACGAGCAGTACTTC. The full variable domain, rest sourced from reference TRBV5-6 and TRBJ2-7, is DAGVTQSPTHLIKTRGQQVTLRCSPKSGHDTVSWYQQALGQGPQFIFQYYEEEERQRGNFPDRFSGHQFPNYSSELNVNALLLGDSALYLCASSFTYEQYFGPGTRLTVT.

The V and J genes are TRBV2 and TRBJ2-7; possible D gene TRBD2, 7 bases. CDR1 and CDR2 (germline): SNHLY, FYNNEI. The V gene lost 2 bases and the J gene lost 2 bases, with 16 bases spanning the gap. The CDR3 contains 16 residues. CDR3 DNA: TGTGCCAGCAGTGAAACCGGGGGGCTAAACGCCTACGAGCAGTACTTC. Protein product: CASSETGGLNAYEQYF.